The clone carrying this TCR beta chain turned up a few times. As yet, its antigen is unknown. This sample stems from a study of T cell repertoires in cytomegalovirus infection. Study summary: Public TCR beta signatures were indicative of both CMV infection and a matching HLA type.

Study-wide points: Within the response measured ex vivo, HLA-C-restricted CMV-specific TCR beta clonotypes were dominant. Summed frequency of public TCR beta families distinguished CMV carriers with the relevant HLA.

TCRdb reprocessed the reads with MiXCR, giving one entry per CDR3 protein. The top ten hold 2.5% to 3.5% of the sample, which has approximately 700,000 distinct CDR3 sequences, about 40% seen once. The clonotype was recovered from a human donor in good health (CMV status not recorded). Some clones in this sample may be carry-over from other donors' samples. The sample comprised PBMCs.

The CDR3 DNA is TGTGCCAGCAACCGCGGGACGGGGGGCAATCAGCCCCAGCATTTT. It encodes CASNRGTGGNQPQHF. The V and J genes are TRBV6-2 or TRBV6-3 and TRBJ1-5, with a tentative D call TRBD1 (5 bases). The CDR3 runs to 15 residues. The germline CDR1 and CDR2 sequences are MNHEY and SVGEGT. The ends were cut back, 7 bases at V and 2 bases at J, with 15 bases in the middle.